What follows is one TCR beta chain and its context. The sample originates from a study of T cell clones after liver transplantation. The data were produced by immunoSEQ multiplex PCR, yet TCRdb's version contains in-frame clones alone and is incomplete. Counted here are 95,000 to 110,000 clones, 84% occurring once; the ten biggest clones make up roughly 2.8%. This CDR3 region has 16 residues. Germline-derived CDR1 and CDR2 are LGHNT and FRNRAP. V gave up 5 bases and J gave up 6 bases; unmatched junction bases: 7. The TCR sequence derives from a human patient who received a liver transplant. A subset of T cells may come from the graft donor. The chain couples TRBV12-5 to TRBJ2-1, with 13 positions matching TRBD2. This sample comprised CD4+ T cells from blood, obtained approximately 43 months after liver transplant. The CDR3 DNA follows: TGTGCTAGTGGTGCACTAGCGGGAGGGCCGGGCAATGAGCAGTTCTTC. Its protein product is CASGALAGGPGNEQFF.